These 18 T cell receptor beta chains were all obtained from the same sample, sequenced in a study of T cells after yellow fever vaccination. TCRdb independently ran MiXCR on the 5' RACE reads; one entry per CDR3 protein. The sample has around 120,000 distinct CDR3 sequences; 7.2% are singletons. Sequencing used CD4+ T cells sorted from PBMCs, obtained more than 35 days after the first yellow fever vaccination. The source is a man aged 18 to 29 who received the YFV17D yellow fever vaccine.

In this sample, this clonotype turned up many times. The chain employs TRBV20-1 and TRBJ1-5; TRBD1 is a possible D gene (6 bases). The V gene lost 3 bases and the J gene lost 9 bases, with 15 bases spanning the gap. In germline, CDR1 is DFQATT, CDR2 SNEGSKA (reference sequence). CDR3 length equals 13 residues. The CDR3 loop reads CSASPTGFPPQHF. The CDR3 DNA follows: TGCAGTGCTAGCCCCACAGGGTTCCCGCCCCAGCATTTT.

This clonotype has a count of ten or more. The CDR3 DNA sequence: TGTGCCTGGGGGGACCTTTACGAGCAGTACTTC. It translates to CAWGDLYEQYF. The rearrangement uses TRBV30 and TRBJ2-7, with D possibly being TRBD1 or TRBD2 (5 bases each). CDR3 size: 11 residues. Trimming took 5 bases from V and 4 from J, leaving 9 bases between them. Per the germline V gene, CDR1 is GTSNPN and CDR2 is SVGIG (reference sequence). Variable domain in full (rest from reference TRBV30 and TRBJ2-7): SQTIHQWPATLVQPVGSPLSLECTVEGTSNPNLYWYRQAAGRGLQLLFYSVGIGQISSEVPQNLSASRPQDRQFILSSKKLLLSDSGFYLCAWGDLYEQYFGPGTRLTVT.

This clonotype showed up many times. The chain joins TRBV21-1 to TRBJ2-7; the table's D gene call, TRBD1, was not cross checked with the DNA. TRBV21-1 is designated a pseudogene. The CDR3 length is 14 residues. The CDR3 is CASSIQGYWYEQYV. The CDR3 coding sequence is TGTGCCAGCAGCATTCAGGGGTACTGGTACGAGCAGTACGTC.

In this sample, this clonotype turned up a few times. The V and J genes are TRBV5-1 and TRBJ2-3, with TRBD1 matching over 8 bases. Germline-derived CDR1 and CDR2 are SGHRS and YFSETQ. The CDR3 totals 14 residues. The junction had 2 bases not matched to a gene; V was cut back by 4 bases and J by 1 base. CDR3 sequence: CASSMGQGTDTQYF. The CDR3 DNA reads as TGCGCCAGCAGCATGGGACAGGGCACAGATACGCAGTATTTT.

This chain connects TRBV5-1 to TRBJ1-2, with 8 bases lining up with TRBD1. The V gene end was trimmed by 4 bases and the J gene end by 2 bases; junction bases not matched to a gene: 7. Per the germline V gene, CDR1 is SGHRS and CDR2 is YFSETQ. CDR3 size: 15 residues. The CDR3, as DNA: TGCGCCAGCAGCCCATTCGGACAGGGCAACTATGGCTACACCTTC. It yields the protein CASSPFGQGNYGYTF.

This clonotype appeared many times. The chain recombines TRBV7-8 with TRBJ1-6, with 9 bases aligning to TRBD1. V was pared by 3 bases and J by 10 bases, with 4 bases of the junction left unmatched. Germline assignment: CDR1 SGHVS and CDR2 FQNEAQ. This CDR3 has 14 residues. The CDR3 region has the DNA TGTGCCAGCAGCTTGAACAGGGGGCAATCACCCCTCCACTTT. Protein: CASSLNRGQSPLHF.

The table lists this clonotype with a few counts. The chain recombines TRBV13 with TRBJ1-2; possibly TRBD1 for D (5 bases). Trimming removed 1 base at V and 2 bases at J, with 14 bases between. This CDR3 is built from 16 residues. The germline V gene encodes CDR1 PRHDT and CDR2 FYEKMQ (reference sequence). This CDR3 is CASSLAGRVRNYGYTF. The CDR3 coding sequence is TGTGCCAGCAGCTTAGCAGGCAGGGTTAGGAACTATGGCTACACCTTC.

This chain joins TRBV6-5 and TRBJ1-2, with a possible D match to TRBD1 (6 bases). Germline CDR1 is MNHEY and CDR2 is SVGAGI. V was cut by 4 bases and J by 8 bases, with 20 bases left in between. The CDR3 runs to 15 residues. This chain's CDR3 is CASSSTGKGSLGYTF. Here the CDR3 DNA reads TGTGCCAGCAGTTCTACAGGGAAAGGGAGTTTGGGCTACACCTTC.

CDR3 sequence reads: CASSRGGSGNEQFF. The CDR3 DNA reads TGTGCCTCTTCTCGGGGGGGCTCGGGCAATGAGCAGTTCTTC. The V call is TRBV28, the J call TRBJ2-1, with 8 bases lining up with TRBD2. Germline V CDR1 and CDR2: MDHEN, SYDVKM. This CDR3 is built from 14 residues. The V and J ends lost 11 bases and 6 bases, in that order; junction bases with no gene match: 12. The full variable domain, completed using reference TRBV28 and TRBJ2-1, is DVKVTQSSRYLVKRTGEKVFLECVQDMDHENMFWYRQDPGLGLRLIYFSYDVKMKEKGDIPEGYSVSREKKERFSLILESASTNQTSMYLCASSRGGSGNEQFFGPGTRLTVL.

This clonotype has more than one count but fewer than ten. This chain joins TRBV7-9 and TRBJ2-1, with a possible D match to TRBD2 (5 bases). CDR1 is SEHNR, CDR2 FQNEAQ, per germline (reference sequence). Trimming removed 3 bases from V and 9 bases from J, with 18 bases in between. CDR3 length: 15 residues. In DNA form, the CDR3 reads TGTGCCAGCAGCTTTGCGGCTACTAGTAGAGGTGAGCAGTTCTTC. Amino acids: CASSFAATSRGEQFF. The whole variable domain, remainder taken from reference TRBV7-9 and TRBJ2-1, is DTGVSQNPRHKITKRGQNVTFRCDPISEHNRLYWYRQTLGQGPEFLTYFQNEAQLEKSRLLSDRFSAERPKGSFSTLEIQRTEQGDSAMYLCASSFAATSRGEQFFGPGTRLTVL.

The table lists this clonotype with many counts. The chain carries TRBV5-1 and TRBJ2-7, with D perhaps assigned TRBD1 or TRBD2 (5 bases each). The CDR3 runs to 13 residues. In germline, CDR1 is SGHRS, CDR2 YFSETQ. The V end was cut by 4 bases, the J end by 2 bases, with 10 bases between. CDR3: CASSVQEAYEQYV. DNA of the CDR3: TGCGCCAGCAGCGTACAGGAGGCCTACGAGCAGTACGTC.

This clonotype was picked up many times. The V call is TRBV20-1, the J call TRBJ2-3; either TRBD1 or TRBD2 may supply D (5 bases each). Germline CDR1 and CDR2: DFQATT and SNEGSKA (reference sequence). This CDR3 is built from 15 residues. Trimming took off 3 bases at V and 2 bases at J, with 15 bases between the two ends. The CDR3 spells CSARVAEGYTDTQYF. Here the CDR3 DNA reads TGCAGTGCTAGGGTAGCAGAGGGGTACACAGATACGCAGTATTTT.

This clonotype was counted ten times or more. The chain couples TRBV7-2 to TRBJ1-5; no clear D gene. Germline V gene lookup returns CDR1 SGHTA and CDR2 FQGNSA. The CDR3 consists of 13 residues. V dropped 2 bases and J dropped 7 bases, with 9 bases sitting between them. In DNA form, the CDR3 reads TGTGCCAGCAGCTTACAAGCCGGGCAGCCCCAGCATTTT. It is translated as CASSLQAGQPQHF.

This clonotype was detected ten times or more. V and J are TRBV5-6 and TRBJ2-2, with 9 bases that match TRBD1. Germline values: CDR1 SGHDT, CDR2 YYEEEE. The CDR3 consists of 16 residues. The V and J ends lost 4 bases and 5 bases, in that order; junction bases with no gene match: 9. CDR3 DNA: TGTGCCAGCAGCATCTCCGGGACAGGGCCTACCGGGGAGCTGTTTTTT. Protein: CASSISGTGPTGELFF.

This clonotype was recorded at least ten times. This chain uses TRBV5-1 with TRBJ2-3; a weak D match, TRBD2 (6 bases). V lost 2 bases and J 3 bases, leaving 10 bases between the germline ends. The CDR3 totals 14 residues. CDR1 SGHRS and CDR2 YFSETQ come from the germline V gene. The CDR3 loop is CASSFGEVTDTQYF. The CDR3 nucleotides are TGCGCCAGCAGCTTTGGGGAGGTTACAGATACGCAGTATTTT.

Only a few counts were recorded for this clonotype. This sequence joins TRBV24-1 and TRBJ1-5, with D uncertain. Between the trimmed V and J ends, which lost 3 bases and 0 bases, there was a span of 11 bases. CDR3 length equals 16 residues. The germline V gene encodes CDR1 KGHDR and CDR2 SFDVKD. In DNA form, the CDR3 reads TGTGCCACCAGTGATAGGACCGTGTATAGCAATCAGCCCCAGCATTTT. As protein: CATSDRTVYSNQPQHF.

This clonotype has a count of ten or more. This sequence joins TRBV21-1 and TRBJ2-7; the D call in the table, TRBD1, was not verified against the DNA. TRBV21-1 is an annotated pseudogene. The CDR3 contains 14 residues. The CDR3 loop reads CASSSMGQGSEQYV. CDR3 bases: TGTGCCAGCAGCTCAATGGGACAGGGTTCCGAGCAGTACGTC.

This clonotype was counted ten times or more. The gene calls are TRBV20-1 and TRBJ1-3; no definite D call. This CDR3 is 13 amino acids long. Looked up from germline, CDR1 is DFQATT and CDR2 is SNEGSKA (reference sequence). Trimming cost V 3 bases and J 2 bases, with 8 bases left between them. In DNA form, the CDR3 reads TGCAGTGCTAGGGAGGGAACTGGAAACACCATATATTTT. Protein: CSAREGTGNTIYF.